This is a list of T cell receptor beta chains from one sample in a study of radiotherapy plus CTLA-4 blockade in lung cancer. The method was immunoSEQ multiplex PCR; TCRdb's version includes in-frame clones alone and lacks a portion of them. The data contain 90,000 to 100,000 clones, about four fifths of them singletons. Sequenced material: peripheral blood, taken from a patient treated with radiotherapy plus ipilimumab. The receptors originated from a human donor with non-small cell lung cancer who had a partial response to radiotherapy plus ipilimumab. Some clones in this sample may be carry-over from other donors' samples. CDR3s leave out the opening cysteine and the closing phenylalanine or tryptophan. A D gene is named only where the DNA matches it firmly.

v_call: TRBV10-3
d_call: -
j_call: TRBJ1-5
cdr3_aa: AISAYRVEDNQPQH

v_call: TRBV5-4
d_call: TRBD2
j_call: TRBJ2-2
cdr3_aa: ASSSAGLAGGTGELF

v_call: TRBV6-1
d_call: -
j_call: TRBJ2-2
cdr3_aa: ASSENYPRNTGELF

v_call: TRBV6-4
d_call: -
j_call: TRBJ2-4
cdr3_aa: ASTPFEPKAKNIQY

v_call: TRBV6-4
d_call: TRBD2
j_call: TRBJ2-3
cdr3_aa: ASSRTSGSSTDTQY

v_call: TRBV4-1
d_call: TRBD2
j_call: TRBJ2-1
cdr3_aa: ASSRTSGPATYNEQF

v_call: TRBV15
d_call: -
j_call: TRBJ2-3
cdr3_aa: ATSRDGLGGPQY

v_call: TRBV4-2
d_call: TRBD2
j_call: TRBJ2-1
cdr3_aa: ASSQGLADSYNEQF

v_call: TRBV7-2
d_call: -
j_call: TRBJ1-5
cdr3_aa: ASSLALNNQPQH

v_call: TRBV5-4
d_call: TRBD2
j_call: TRBJ2-5
cdr3_aa: ASSAPLAGGRETQY

v_call: TRBV7-2
d_call: TRBD1
j_call: TRBJ1-2
cdr3_aa: ASSLGGQGYGYT

v_call: TRBV28
d_call: TRBD2
j_call: TRBJ2-7
cdr3_aa: ASSLYTSGAAYEQY

v_call: TRBV7-2
d_call: -
j_call: TRBJ1-5
cdr3_aa: ASSRDVSQPQH

v_call: TRBV7-9
d_call: TRBD1
j_call: TRBJ2-1
cdr3_aa: ASSTGQNEQF

v_call: TRBV6-1
d_call: TRBD1
j_call: TRBJ2-3
cdr3_aa: ASSEGTGQGDTQY

v_call: TRBV4-1
d_call: TRBD2
j_call: TRBJ2-2
cdr3_aa: ASSAGRGGELF

v_call: TRBV18
d_call: TRBD1
j_call: TRBJ1-5
cdr3_aa: ASSDDRARALSNQPQH

v_call: TRBV25-1
d_call: TRBD1
j_call: TRBJ2-7
cdr3_aa: ASSAPGQGREQY

v_call: TRBV5-6
d_call: -
j_call: TRBJ1-1
cdr3_aa: ASSSPRASVAF

v_call: TRBV7-6
d_call: -
j_call: TRBJ2-3
cdr3_aa: ASSLAGLSTDTQY

v_call: TRBV7-2
d_call: TRBD1
j_call: TRBJ2-7
cdr3_aa: ASSLGGQSSYEQY

v_call: TRBV11-2
d_call: -
j_call: TRBJ2-7
cdr3_aa: ASSLFQGPYEQY

v_call: TRBV5-1
d_call: TRBD1
j_call: TRBJ2-4
cdr3_aa: ASSRRGTGEGIQY

v_call: TRBV19
d_call: -
j_call: TRBJ2-7
cdr3_aa: ASSTGGLAEQQY

v_call: TRBV28
d_call: TRBD1
j_call: TRBJ1-3
cdr3_aa: ATRTGRYVGNTIY

v_call: TRBV7-2
d_call: TRBD2
j_call: TRBJ2-5
cdr3_aa: ASSLSGGAETQY

v_call: TRBV6-5
d_call: TRBD1
j_call: TRBJ2-7
cdr3_aa: ASSREGQGTYEQY

v_call: TRBV29-1
d_call: TRBD2
j_call: TRBJ2-4
cdr3_aa: SVATSGVKNIQY

v_call: TRBV28
d_call: TRBD1
j_call: TRBJ1-2
cdr3_aa: AGRRQGGMDGYT

v_call: TRBV11-2
d_call: -
j_call: TRBJ2-3
cdr3_aa: ASSSQGYSTDTQY

v_call: TRBV5-6
d_call: -
j_call: TRBJ1-1
cdr3_aa: ASSLFRNTEAF

v_call: TRBV5-5
d_call: -
j_call: TRBJ2-1
cdr3_aa: ASSLGIGAYNEQF

v_call: TRBV4-1
d_call: TRBD1
j_call: TRBJ1-4
cdr3_aa: ASSPPGGPTNEKLF

v_call: TRBV6-5
d_call: -
j_call: TRBJ2-7
cdr3_aa: ASSYDSPSLYEQY

v_call: TRBV6-6
d_call: -
j_call: TRBJ1-1
cdr3_aa: ASSYSRQLTEAF

v_call: TRBV28
d_call: -
j_call: TRBJ2-2
cdr3_aa: ASSLMAQNTGELF

v_call: TRBV4-2
d_call: -
j_call: TRBJ1-5
cdr3_aa: ASSPGQAPNQPQH

v_call: TRBV19
d_call: TRBD1
j_call: TRBJ2-7
cdr3_aa: ASSRSGQEAYEQY

v_call: TRBV28
d_call: -
j_call: TRBJ1-1
cdr3_aa: ASKIGRRSTEAF

v_call: TRBV11-2
d_call: -
j_call: TRBJ1-1
cdr3_aa: ASSLGGLNEAF

v_call: TRBV7-9
d_call: TRBD2
j_call: TRBJ2-1
cdr3_aa: ASKGPKAGRYNEQF

v_call: TRBV4-2
d_call: -
j_call: TRBJ1-5
cdr3_aa: ASSQGVSGSQPQH

v_call: TRBV5-1
d_call: TRBD1
j_call: TRBJ2-6
cdr3_aa: ASSPSTGVSSGANVLT

v_call: TRBV28
d_call: -
j_call: TRBJ1-2
cdr3_aa: ASGRGLSGYT

v_call: TRBV7-9
d_call: TRBD1
j_call: TRBJ2-1
cdr3_aa: ASSWGQGYEQF

v_call: TRBV7-8
d_call: TRBD1
j_call: TRBJ2-7
cdr3_aa: ASSLYRGRTYEQY

v_call: TRBV27
d_call: -
j_call: TRBJ1-6
cdr3_aa: ASSRTVSYNSPLH

v_call: TRBV18
d_call: -
j_call: TRBJ1-4
cdr3_aa: ASSPDRSNYEKLF